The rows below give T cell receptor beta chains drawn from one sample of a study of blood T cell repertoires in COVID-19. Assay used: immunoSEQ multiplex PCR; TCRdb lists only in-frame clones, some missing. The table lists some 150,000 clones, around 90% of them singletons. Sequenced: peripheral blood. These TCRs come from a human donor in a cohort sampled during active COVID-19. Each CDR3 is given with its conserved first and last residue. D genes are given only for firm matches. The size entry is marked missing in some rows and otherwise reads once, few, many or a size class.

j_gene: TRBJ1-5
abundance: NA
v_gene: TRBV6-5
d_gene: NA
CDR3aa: CASSQWAASNQPQHF
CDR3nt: TGTGCCAGCTCCCAGTGGGCAGCTTCCAATCAGCCCCAGCATTTT

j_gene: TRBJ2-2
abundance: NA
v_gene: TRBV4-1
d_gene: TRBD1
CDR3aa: CASSQGTGFAGELFF
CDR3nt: TGCGCCAGCAGCCAAGGGACAGGGTTCGCCGGGGAGCTGTTTTTT

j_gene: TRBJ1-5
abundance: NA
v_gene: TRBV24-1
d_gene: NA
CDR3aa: CATSADGDNQPQHF
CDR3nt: TGTGCCACCAGTGCAGACGGAGACAATCAGCCCCAGCATTTT

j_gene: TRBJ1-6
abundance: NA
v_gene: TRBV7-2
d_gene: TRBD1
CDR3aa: CASSLGDRVGSPLHF
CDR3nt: TGTGCCAGCAGCTTGGGAGACAGGGTGGGGTCACCCCTCCACTTT

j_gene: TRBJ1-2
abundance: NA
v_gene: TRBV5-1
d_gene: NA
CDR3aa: CASSPGRGGGYTF
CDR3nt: TGCGCCAGCAGCCCGGGGAGGGGAGGCGGCTACACCTTC

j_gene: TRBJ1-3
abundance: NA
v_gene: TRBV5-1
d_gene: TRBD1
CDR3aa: CASSLRDSPGNTIYF
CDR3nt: TGCGCCAGCAGCTTGAGGGACAGTCCCGGAAACACCATATATTTT

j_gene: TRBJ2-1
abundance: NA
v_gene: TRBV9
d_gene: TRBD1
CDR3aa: CASSVGQGVLNEQFF
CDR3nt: TGTGCCAGCAGCGTTGGACAGGGGGTTTTGAATGAGCAGTTCTTC

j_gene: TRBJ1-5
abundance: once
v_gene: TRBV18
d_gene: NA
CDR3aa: CASSPPEGSRNQPQHF
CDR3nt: TGTGCCAGCTCACCACCGGAGGGGTCCCGAAATCAGCCCCAGCATTTT

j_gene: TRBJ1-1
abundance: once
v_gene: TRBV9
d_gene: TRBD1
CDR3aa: CASSAGQGRTEAFF
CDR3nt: TGTGCCAGCAGCGCGGGACAGGGGAGGACTGAAGCTTTCTTT

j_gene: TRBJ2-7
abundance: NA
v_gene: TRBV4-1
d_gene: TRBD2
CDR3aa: CASSQGGLAYEQYF
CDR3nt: TGCGCCAGCAGCCAAGGCGGACTAGCGTACGAGCAGTACTTC

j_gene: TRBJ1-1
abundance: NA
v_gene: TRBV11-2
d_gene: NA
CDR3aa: CASSLYLRQGSTEAFF
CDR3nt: TGTGCCAGCAGCCTTTACCTAAGGCAGGGGAGCACTGAAGCTTTCTTT

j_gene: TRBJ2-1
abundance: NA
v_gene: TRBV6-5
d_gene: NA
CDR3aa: CASRSNEQFF
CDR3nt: TGTGCCAGCAGGAGCAATGAGCAGTTCTTC

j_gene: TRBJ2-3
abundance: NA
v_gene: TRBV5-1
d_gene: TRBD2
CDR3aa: CASSLASSGGGTDTQYF
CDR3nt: TGCGCCAGCAGCTTGGCGTCTAGCGGGGGGGGCACAGATACGCAGTATTTT

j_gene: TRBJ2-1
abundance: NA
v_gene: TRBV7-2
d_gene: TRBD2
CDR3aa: CASSYVAGGGNEQFF
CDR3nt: TGTGCCAGCAGCTACGTAGCGGGGGGTGGCAATGAGCAGTTCTTC

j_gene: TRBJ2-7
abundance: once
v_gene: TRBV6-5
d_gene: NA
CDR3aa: CASRTSGLNSYEQYF
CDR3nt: TGTGCCAGCAGGACCTCCGGACTAAACTCCTACGAGCAGTACTTC

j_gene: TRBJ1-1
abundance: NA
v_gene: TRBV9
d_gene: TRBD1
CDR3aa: CASSVGVGGSEAFF
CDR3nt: TGTGCCAGCAGCGTAGGGGTAGGGGGCTCTGAAGCTTTCTTT

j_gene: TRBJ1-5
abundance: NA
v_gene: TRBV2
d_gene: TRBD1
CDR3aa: CASRGQLNQPQHF
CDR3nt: TGTGCCAGCAGGGGACAGCTAAATCAGCCCCAGCATTTT

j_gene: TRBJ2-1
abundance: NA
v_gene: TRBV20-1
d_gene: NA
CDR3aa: CSASSSRYNEQFF
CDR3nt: TGCAGTGCTAGTTCTAGCCGTTACAATGAGCAGTTCTTC

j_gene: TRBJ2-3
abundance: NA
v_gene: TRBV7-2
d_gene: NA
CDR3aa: CASSLVARTDTQYF
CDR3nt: TGTGCCAGCAGCTTAGTGGCTCGCACAGATACGCAGTATTTT

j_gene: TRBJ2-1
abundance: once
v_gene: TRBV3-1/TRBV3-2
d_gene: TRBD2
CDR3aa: CASSQPTSGDYNEQFF
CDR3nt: TGTGCCAGCAGCCAGCCGACTAGCGGGGATTACAATGAGCAGTTCTTC

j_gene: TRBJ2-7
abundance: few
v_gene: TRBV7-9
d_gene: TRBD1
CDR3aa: CASSTDRDPPYEQYF
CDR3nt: TGTGCCAGCAGCACGGACAGGGACCCCCCCTACGAGCAGTACTTC

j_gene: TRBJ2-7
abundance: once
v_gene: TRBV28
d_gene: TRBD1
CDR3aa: CASTGTGGGYEQYF
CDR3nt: TGTGCCAGCACCGGGACAGGGGGTGGATACGAGCAGTACTTC

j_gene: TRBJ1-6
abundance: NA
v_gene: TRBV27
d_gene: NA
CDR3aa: CASSPYNSPLHF
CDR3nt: TGTGCCAGCAGTCCATATAATTCACCCCTCCACTTT

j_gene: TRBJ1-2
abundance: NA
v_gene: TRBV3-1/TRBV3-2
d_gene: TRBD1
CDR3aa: CASSQPDREGGYTF
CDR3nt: TGTGCCAGCAGCCAACCCGACAGGGAAGGCGGCTACACCTTC

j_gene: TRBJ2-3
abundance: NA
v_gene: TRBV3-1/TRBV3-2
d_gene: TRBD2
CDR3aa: CASSQTRTSGAYTQYF
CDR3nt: TGTGCCAGCAGCCAAACCCGGACTAGCGGGGCCTATACGCAGTATTTT

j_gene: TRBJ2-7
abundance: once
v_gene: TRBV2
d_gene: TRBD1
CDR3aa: CATNGQVSYEQYF
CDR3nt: TGTGCCACCAACGGACAGGTTTCTTACGAGCAGTACTTC

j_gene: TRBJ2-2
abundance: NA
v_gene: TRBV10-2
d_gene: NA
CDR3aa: CASSELARGNTGELFF
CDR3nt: TGCGCCAGCAGTGAGTTGGCCAGGGGGAACACCGGGGAGCTGTTTTTT

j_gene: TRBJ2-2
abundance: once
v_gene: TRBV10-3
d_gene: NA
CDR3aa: CAISEPGDRQTGELFF
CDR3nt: TGTGCCATCAGTGAGCCGGGTGACAGGCAAACCGGGGAGCTGTTTTTT

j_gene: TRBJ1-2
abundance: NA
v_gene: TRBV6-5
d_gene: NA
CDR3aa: CASSFHLSYGYTF
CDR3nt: TGTGCCAGCAGTTTCCACCTATCGTATGGCTACACCTTC

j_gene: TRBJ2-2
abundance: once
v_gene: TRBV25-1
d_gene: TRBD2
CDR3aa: CASRLANTGELFF
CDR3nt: TGTGCCAGTAGACTAGCAAACACCGGGGAGCTGTTTTTT

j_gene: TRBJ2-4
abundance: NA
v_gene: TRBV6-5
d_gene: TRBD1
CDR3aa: CASRRTGTGENIQYF
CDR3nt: TGTGCCAGCAGACGGACGGGGACAGGGGAAAACATTCAGTACTTC

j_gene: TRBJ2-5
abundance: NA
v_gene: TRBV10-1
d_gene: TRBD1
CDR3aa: CASSTGTAQETQYF
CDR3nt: TGCGCCAGCAGTACCGGGACAGCCCAAGAGACCCAGTACTTC

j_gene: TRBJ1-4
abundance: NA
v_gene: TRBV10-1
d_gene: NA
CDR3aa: CASSESGDSDEKLFF
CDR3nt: TGCGCCAGCAGTGAGTCGGGAGATTCGGATGAAAAACTGTTTTTT

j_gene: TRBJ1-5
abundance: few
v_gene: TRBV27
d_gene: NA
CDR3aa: CASSFTQGGQPQHF
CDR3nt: TGTGCCAGCAGTTTTACACAGGGCGGTCAGCCCCAGCATTTT

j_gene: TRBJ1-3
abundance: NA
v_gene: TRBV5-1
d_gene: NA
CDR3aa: CASSLTVGGNTIYF
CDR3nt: TGCGCCAGCAGCTTAACAGTCGGTGGAAACACCATATATTTT

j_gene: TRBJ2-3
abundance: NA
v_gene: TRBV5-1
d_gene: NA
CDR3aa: CASSRLEAGTQYF
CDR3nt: TGCGCCAGCAGCCGCCTCGAAGCAGGGACGCAGTATTTT

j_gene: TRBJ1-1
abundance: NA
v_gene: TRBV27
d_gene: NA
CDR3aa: CASSRDSYTEAFF
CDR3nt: TGTGCCAGCAGTCGCGACAGTTACACTGAAGCTTTCTTT

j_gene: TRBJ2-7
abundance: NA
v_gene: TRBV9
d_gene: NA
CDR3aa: CASSVAWGEAYEQYF
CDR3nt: TGTGCCAGCAGCGTAGCGTGGGGCGAAGCCTACGAGCAGTACTTC

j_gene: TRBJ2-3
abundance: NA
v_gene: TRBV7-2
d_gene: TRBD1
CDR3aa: CASSLDFHRGLTDTQYF
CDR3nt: TGTGCCAGCAGCTTAGATTTTCACAGGGGGCTAACAGATACGCAGTATTTT

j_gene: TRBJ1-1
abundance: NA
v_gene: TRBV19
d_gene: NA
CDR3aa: CASSIVRGQVRMNTEAFF
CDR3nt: TGTGCCAGTAGTATAGTTAGGGGACAAGTAAGAATGAACACTGAAGCTTTCTTT

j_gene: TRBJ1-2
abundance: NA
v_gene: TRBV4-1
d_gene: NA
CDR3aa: CASSQAEKMNYGYTF
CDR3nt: TGCGCCAGCAGCCAGGCAGAAAAAATGAACTATGGCTACACCTTC

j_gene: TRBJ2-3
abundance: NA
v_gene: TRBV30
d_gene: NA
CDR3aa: CAWSVGGPTDTQYF
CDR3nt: TGTGCCTGGAGTGTAGGGGGACCCACAGATACGCAGTATTTT

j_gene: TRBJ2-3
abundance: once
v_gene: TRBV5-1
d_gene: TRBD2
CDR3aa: CASSLGVGLATDTQYF
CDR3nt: TGCGCCAGCAGCTTGGGAGTGGGACTAGCCACAGATACGCAGTATTTT

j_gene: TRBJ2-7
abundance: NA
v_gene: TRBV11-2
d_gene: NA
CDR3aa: CASSLAYRGGRYEQYF
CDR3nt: TGTGCCAGCAGCTTAGCCTACAGGGGGGGGAGGTACGAGCAGTACTTC

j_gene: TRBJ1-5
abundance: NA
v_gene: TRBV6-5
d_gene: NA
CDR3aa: CASMRTAYSNQPQHF
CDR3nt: TGTGCCAGCATGAGGACAGCGTATAGCAATCAGCCCCAGCATTTT

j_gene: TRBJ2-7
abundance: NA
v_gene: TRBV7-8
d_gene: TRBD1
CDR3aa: CASSLGTGHYEQYF
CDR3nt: TGTGCCAGCAGCTTAGGGACAGGACACTACGAGCAGTACTTC

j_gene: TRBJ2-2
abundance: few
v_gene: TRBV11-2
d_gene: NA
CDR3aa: CASSPRVRTGELFF
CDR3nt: TGTGCCAGCAGCCCCAGGGTTCGCACCGGGGAGCTGTTTTTT

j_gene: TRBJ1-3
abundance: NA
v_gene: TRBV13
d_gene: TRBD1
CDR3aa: CASSFGQGTGNTIYF
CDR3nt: TGTGCCAGCAGCTTCGGACAGGGTACTGGAAACACCATATATTTT

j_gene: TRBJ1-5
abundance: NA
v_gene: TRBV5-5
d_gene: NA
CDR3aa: CASSLKEGRTNQPQHF
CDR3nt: TGTGCCAGCAGCTTGAAGGAGGGAAGGACCAATCAGCCCCAGCATTTT

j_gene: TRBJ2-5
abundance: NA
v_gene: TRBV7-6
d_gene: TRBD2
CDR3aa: CASSLAGLAGAQETQYF
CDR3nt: TGTGCCAGCAGCCTAGCGGGGCTAGCGGGAGCCCAAGAGACCCAGTACTTC

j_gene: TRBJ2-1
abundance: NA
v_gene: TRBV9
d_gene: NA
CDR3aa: CASSNTGGYNEQFF
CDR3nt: TGTGCCAGCAGCAACACCGGAGGTTACAATGAGCAGTTCTTC

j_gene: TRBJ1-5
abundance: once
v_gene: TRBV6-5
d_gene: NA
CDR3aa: CASSRGNSNQPQHF
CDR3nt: TGTGCCAGCAGTAGGGGGAATAGCAATCAGCCCCAGCATTTT

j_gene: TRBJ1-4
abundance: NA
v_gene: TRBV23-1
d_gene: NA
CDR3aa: CASNRQHNEKLFF
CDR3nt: TGCGCCAGCAACCGACAGCATAATGAAAAACTGTTTTTT

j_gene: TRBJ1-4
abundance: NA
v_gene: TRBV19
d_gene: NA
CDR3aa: CASSRTGTSVSKLFF
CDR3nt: TGTGCCAGTAGCAGAACAGGTACTTCTGTATCTAAACTGTTTTTT

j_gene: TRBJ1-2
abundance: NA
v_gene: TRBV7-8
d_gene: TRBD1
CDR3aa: CASSPRQGDYSNYGYTF
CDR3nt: TGTGCCAGCAGCCCGAGACAGGGGGATTACTCTAACTATGGCTACACCTTC

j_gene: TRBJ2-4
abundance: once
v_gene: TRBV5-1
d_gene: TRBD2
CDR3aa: CASSFRLAETADIQYF
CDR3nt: TGCGCCAGCAGCTTTAGACTAGCGGAGACGGCAGACATTCAGTACTTC

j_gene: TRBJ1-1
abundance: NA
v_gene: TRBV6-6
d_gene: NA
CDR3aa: CASSYRGNTEAFF
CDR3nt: TGTGCCAGCAGTTACCGGGGGAACACTGAAGCTTTCTTT

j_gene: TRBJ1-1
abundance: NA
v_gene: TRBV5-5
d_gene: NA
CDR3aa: CASSLRGLNTEAFF
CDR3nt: TGTGCCAGCAGCTTGAGGGGCCTGAACACTGAAGCTTTCTTT